The 18 T cell receptor beta chains below come from one sample, sequenced in a study of OX40 agonist ivuxolimab in advanced cancers. The repertoire was sequenced with immunoSEQ multiplex PCR; TCRdb's copy has only in-frame clones and lacks some. The profile shows about 92,000 clones, roughly 90% of them singletons. The starting material was CD4+ or CD8+ T cells sorted from blood, obtained in a trial of the OX40 agonist ivuxolimab. The receptor set was obtained from an adult with an advanced solid tumor such as melanoma, head and neck, liver or kidney cancer.

The rearrangement joins TRBV6-1 to TRBJ2-7; either TRBD1 or TRBD2 may fit D (7 bases each). This CDR3 is built from 13 residues. Germline lookup yields CDR1 MNHNS and CDR2 SASEGT. Trimming removed 6 bases from V and 7 bases from J, with 16 bases in between. The CDR3 sequence: CASSRYRGGEQYF. In DNA, the CDR3 is TGTGCCAGCAGCAGATACAGGGGAGGGGAGCAGTACTTC.

The rearrangement links TRBV29-1 to TRBJ2-3; possible D gene TRBD1, 5 bases. V gave up 7 bases and J gave up 2 bases, with 25 bases separating them. CDR1 SQVTM and CDR2 ANQGSEA come from the germline V gene. The CDR3 is 17 residues long. The CDR3: CSAAPFSDSIFTDTQYF. The CDR3 coding sequence is TGCAGCGCTGCCCCCTTTAGTGACAGCATATTCACAGATACGCAGTATTTT.

The V call is TRBV11-1, the J call TRBJ2-1; D might be TRBD2 (5 bases). This CDR3 region has 12 residues. Germline V gene data show CDR1 as SGHAT and CDR2 as FQDESV (reference sequence). V gave up 5 bases and J gave up 9 bases, with 11 bases separating them. Here the CDR3 DNA reads TGTGCCAGCAGCCATTCTAGCAGTGAGCAGTTCTTC. Amino acid sequence: CASSHSSSEQFF.

V is TRBV5-1 and J is TRBJ1-6, with D uncertain. The CDR3 contains 15 residues. Deletions cut 0 bases from V and 8 bases from J, with 12 bases between. Germline values: CDR1 SGHRS, CDR2 YFSETQ. DNA for the CDR3: TGCGCCAGCAGCTTGGAGGGAAACGGGTATTCACCCCTCCACTTT. Translating gives CASSLEGNGYSPLHF.

The V gene is TRBV6-5, the J gene TRBJ1-1, with a possible D match to TRBD1 (5 bases). The V gene's germline CDR1 is MNHEY and CDR2 SVGAGI. Trimming left V 7 bases short and J 0 bases short, with 12 bases between. The CDR3 extends over 14 amino acids. As DNA, the CDR3 is TGTGCCAGCAACCGACAGCGTATGAACACTGAAGCTTTCTTT. It yields the protein CASNRQRMNTEAFF.

The rearrangement joins TRBV7-3 to TRBJ1-1; D is unresolved. The CDR3 has 15 amino acids. CDR1 and CDR2 (germline): SGHTA, FQGTGA. The V and J ends lost 5 bases and 0 bases respectively, with 13 bases between them. The CDR3 sequence is CASSPLGGLNTEAFF. The CDR3 nucleotides are TGTGCCAGCAGCCCCCTAGGAGGGTTGAACACTGAAGCTTTCTTT.

This chain joins TRBV18 and TRBJ2-7; TRBD1 matches at 7 bases. The junction had 4 bases not matched to a gene; V was cut back by 6 bases and J by 5 bases. CDR3 size: 12 residues. Germline CDR1 reads KGHSH; CDR2 reads LQKENI. CDR3 nucleotide sequence: TGTGCCAGCTCCCGACAGGGAAACGAGCAGTACTTC. This gives the protein CASSRQGNEQYF.

J is TRBJ2-1 and V is TRBV5-4, with a tentative D call TRBD2 (5 bases). V lost 4 bases and J 9 bases, leaving 11 bases between the germline ends. The CDR3 is 12 residues long. Germline CDR1 reads SGHNT; CDR2 reads YYREEE (reference sequence). CDR3 in amino acids: CASSTLEGEQFF. The CDR3 DNA reads as TGTGCCAGCAGCACACTTGAGGGTGAGCAGTTCTTC. The variable domain in full, completed from reference TRBV5-4 and TRBJ2-1, reads ETGVTQSPTHLIKTRGQQVTLRCSSQSGHNTVSWYQQALGQGPQFIFQYYREEENGRGNFPPRFSGLQFPNYSSELNVNALELDDSALYLCASSTLEGEQFFGPGTRLTVL.

DNA for the CDR3: TGTGCCAGCAGCTGGGGGGCGGTGCGGGCCCACAAGTACAATGAGCAGTTCTTC. It translates to CASSWGAVRAHKYNEQFF. The chain recombines TRBV7-2 with TRBJ2-1; D may correspond to TRBD1 or TRBD2 (6 bases each). The germline gives CDR1 SGHTA, CDR2 FQGNSA. The CDR3 runs to 18 residues. Trimming cost V 4 bases and J 4 bases, with 23 bases left between them.

V is TRBV7-9 and J is TRBJ2-3; 7 bases are a match to TRBD1. Germline values: CDR1 SEHNR, CDR2 FQNEAQ (reference sequence). CDR3 length equals 15 residues. The V segment lost 4 bases and the J segment 3 bases; nucleotides outside the gene matches: 7. The CDR3 bases are TGTGCCAGCAGCTATTCCGGGACAGCGACAGATACGCAGTATTTT. This gives the protein CASSYSGTATDTQYF.

The genes are TRBV7-9 and TRBJ2-1; TRBD2 matches at 12 bases. V was pared by 7 bases and J by 7 bases, with 8 bases of the junction left unmatched. From germline, CDR1 is SEHNR and CDR2 FQNEAQ (reference sequence). The CDR3 is 15 amino acids. CDR3 sequence: CASTPGTSGRNEQFF. CDR3 bases: TGTGCCAGCACCCCCGGGACTAGCGGGCGGAATGAGCAGTTCTTC. The full variable domain, rest sourced from reference TRBV7-9 and TRBJ2-1, is DTGVSQNPRHKITKRGQNVTFRCDPISEHNRLYWYRQTLGQGPEFLTYFQNEAQLEKSRLLSDRFSAERPKGSFSTLEIQRTEQGDSAMYLCASTPGTSGRNEQFFGPGTRLTVL.

V gene TRBV6-6 combines with J gene TRBJ2-7, with TRBD1 as a possible D gene (6 bases). CDR3 size: 14 residues. V lost 7 bases and J lost 1, with 14 bases in between. Germline V gene data show CDR1 as MNHNY and CDR2 as SVGAGI (reference sequence). The CDR3 spells CASNPTGSSYEQYF. The CDR3 DNA reads TGTGCCAGCAACCCGACAGGTTCTTCCTACGAGCAGTACTTC.

V usage is TRBV13 and J usage is TRBJ1-1; D is unclear. V shed 5 bases and J shed 1 base, with 8 bases lying between them. The CDR3 has 13 amino acids. The germline V gene has CDR1 PRHDT and CDR2 FYEKMQ (reference sequence). The CDR3 bases are TGTGCCAGCAGCAAGACGGCGAACACTGAAGCTTTCTTT. It is translated as CASSKTANTEAFF. The variable domain in full, completed from reference TRBV13 and TRBJ1-1, reads AAGVIQSPRHLIKEKRETATLKCYPIPRHDTVYWYQQGPGQDPQFLISFYEKMQSDKGSIPDRFSAQQFSDYHSELNMSSLELGDSALYFCASSKTANTEAFFGQGTRLTVV.

V usage is TRBV18 and J usage is TRBJ2-5; D remains unclear. The germline V gene encodes CDR1 KGHSH and CDR2 LQKENI. This CDR3 has 14 amino acids. Trimming took off 1 base at V and 5 bases at J, with 11 bases between the two ends. CDR3 DNA sequence: TGTGCCAGCTCACCACAGCCTGGACGCGAGACCCAGTACTTC. Amino acid sequence: CASSPQPGRETQYF. Based on the CDR3 plus reference TRBV18 and TRBJ2-5, the full variable domain is NAGVMQNPRHLVRRRGQEARLRCSPMKGHSHVYWYRQLPEEGLKFMVYLQKENIIDESGMPKERFSAEFPKEGPSILRIQQVVRGDSAAYFCASSPQPGRETQYFGPGTRLLVL.

The rearrangement links TRBV2 to TRBJ2-1; 12 bases agree with TRBD2. From germline, CDR1 is SNHLY and CDR2 FYNNEI. J was trimmed by 6 bases and V by 6 bases; bases with no gene match: 6. The CDR3 extends over 15 amino acids. CDR3 DNA sequence: TGTGCCAGCAGGGCCGGGACTAGCGGGTCCAATGAGCAGTTCTTC. It specifies CASRAGTSGSNEQFF. Based on the CDR3 plus reference TRBV2 and TRBJ2-1, the full variable domain is EPEVTQTPSHQVTQMGQEVILRCVPISNHLYFYWYRQILGQKVEFLVSFYNNEISEKSEIFDDQFSVERPDGSNFTLKIRSTKLEDSAMYFCASRAGTSGSNEQFFGPGTRLTVL.

The chain joins TRBV7-2 to TRBJ2-7; possible D gene TRBD2, 6 bases. V gave up 3 bases and J gave up 5 bases, with 14 bases separating them. The CDR3 is 14 amino acids. In germline, CDR1 is SGHTA, CDR2 FQGNSA. As DNA, the CDR3 is TGTGCCAGCAGCTTTGACAGTGGGGGGAACGAGCAGTACTTC. Residues: CASSFDSGGNEQYF.

V usage is TRBV4-1 and J usage is TRBJ2-5; D call uncertain. Trimming removed 5 bases at V and 4 bases at J, with 14 bases between. The CDR3 is 14 residues long. Germline V lookup: CDR1 MGHRA, CDR2 YSYEKL. Here the CDR3 reads CASSSRKGLETQYF. CDR3 coding DNA: TGCGCCAGCAGCTCCCGGAAAGGATTAGAGACCCAGTACTTC.

This chain links TRBV14 with TRBJ1-1; D gene uncertain. There are 15 residues in the CDR3. V was cut by 3 bases and J by 0 bases, with 11 bases left in between. CDR1 and CDR2 from the germline V gene are SGHDN and FVKESK. CDR3 bases: TGTGCCAGCAGCCATTATCGTGATATGAACACTGAAGCTTTCTTT. Translating gives CASSHYRDMNTEAFF.